The 15 T cell receptor beta chains in this list originate from one sample, sequenced in a study of post-analysis software for immune sequencing data. cDNA libraries for TCR beta contained unique molecular identifiers. TCRdb reanalysed the PCR reads using MiXCR and keeps one entry per CDR3 protein. The repertoire includes 750,000 to 950,000 distinct CDR3 sequences, roughly half of them detected once, and approximately 4.5% sits in the top ten. Their antigen targets remain unknown. Study findings and constraints: Patients used about five TRBV segments, including TRBV5-6, TRBV5-1 and TRBV20-1, more often than controls.

Specimen: blood. The receptors derive from a girl under 18 with multiple sclerosis.

This chain joins TRBV5-1 and TRBJ2-1, with D hard to call. This CDR3 has 15 amino acids. The germline CDR1 and CDR2 sequences are SGHRS and YFSETQ. Between the trimmed V and J ends, which lost 3 bases and 5 bases, there was a span of 15 bases. In nucleotides, the CDR3 is TGCGCCAGCAGCTCCCCGATCGGACGGCACAATGAGCAGTTCTTC. Its translation is CASSSPIGRHNEQFF.

A few counts support this clonotype. V gene TRBV20-1 combines with J gene TRBJ2-5, with 11 bases lining up with TRBD1. The closer fit of TRBJ2-7 to the DNA end suggests the J call may be wrong. Germline V CDR1 and CDR2: DFQATT, SNEGSKA (reference sequence). This CDR3 has 13 amino acids. The CDR3 reads CSAGDRGTGEQYF. The CDR3 DNA follows: TGCAGTGCAGGGGACAGGGGGACCGGCGAGCAGTACTTC.

The V call is TRBV9, the J call TRBJ1-1; 7 nucleotides agree with TRBD1. V trimming: 3 bases; J trimming: 1 base; junction bases outside the gene matches: 3. There are 14 residues in the CDR3. The germline gives CDR1 SGDLS, CDR2 YYNGEE. The CDR3 DNA follows: TGTGCCAGCAGCGCGGGACAGCCGAACACTGAAGCTTTCTTT. Amino acids: CASSAGQPNTEAFF.

The chain carries TRBV2 and TRBJ2-4, with D hard to call. Germline V gene data show CDR1 as SNHLY and CDR2 as FYNNEI. With 7 bases removed from V and 1 base from J, the gap between germline ends came to 11 bases. There are 14 residues in the CDR3. The CDR3 DNA is TGTGCCAGCATCACCCCTAACGCCAAAAACATTCAGTACTTC. This sequence encodes CASITPNAKNIQYF.

The chain links TRBV7-9 to TRBJ2-3; D is perhaps TRBD2 (5 bases). The ends were cut back, 5 bases at V and 3 bases at J, with 15 bases in the middle. There are 15 residues in the CDR3. The V gene's germline CDR1 is SEHNR and CDR2 FQNEAQ (reference sequence). The DNA of the CDR3 is TGTGCCAGCAGCCTTCAAGGCGGGCGAACAGATACGCAGTATTTT. As protein: CASSLQGGRTDTQYF.

The count of this clonotype is one. The chain joins TRBV5-1 to TRBJ2-1, with 8 nucleotides matching TRBD2. The germline gives CDR1 SGHRS, CDR2 YFSETQ. The CDR3 is 17 amino acids. The V gene end was trimmed by 3 bases and the J gene end by 3 bases; junction bases not matched to a gene: 11. The CDR3 nucleotides read TGCGCCAGCAGCTCAATATCTACGGGAGGGATCTACAATGAGCAGTTCTTC. Translating gives CASSSISTGGIYNEQFF.

This clonotype was seen more than once but under ten times. J is TRBJ2-7 and V is TRBV4-1; possible D gene TRBD1, 5 bases. With 1 base removed from V and 2 bases from J, the gap between germline ends came to 12 bases. CDR3 size: 15 residues. The germline gives CDR1 MGHRA, CDR2 YSYEKL. This chain's CDR3 is CASSQASQATYEQYF. As DNA, the CDR3 is TGCGCCAGCAGCCAAGCATCACAGGCCACCTACGAGCAGTACTTC.

V is TRBV18 and J is TRBJ2-7; possible D gene TRBD1, 5 bases. The CDR3 totals 14 residues. V was pared by 0 bases and J by 3 bases, with 9 bases between. The germline CDR1 and CDR2 sequences are KGHSH and LQKENI. The CDR3 DNA sequence: TGTGCCAGCTCACCACCGACAGCCTTCTACGAGCAGTACTTC. Encoded protein: CASSPPTAFYEQYF.

The chain carries TRBV15 and TRBJ2-7; 7 bases match TRBD1. Germline trimming cut 3 bases from V and 6 bases from J; bases unmatched to any gene: 2. The germline gives CDR1 LNHNV, CDR2 YYDKDF (reference sequence). This CDR3 comprises 12 residues. The CDR3 loop reads CATSRGTAEQYF. CDR3 bases: TGTGCCACCAGCAGGGGGACAGCCGAGCAGTACTTC.

The chain has TRBV10-3 and TRBJ2-7, with TRBD2 matching 10 bases. Trimming removed 4 bases from V and 3 bases from J; junction bases left unmatched: 15. Germline V gene sequence: CDR1 ENHRY, CDR2 SYGVKD. The CDR3 consists of 18 residues. DNA of the CDR3: TGTGCCATCAGTGCCTCCCCGATCGGAGGGACTAGCGACTACGAGCAGTACTTC. It is translated as CAISASPIGGTSDYEQYF.

The rearrangement uses TRBV24-1 and TRBJ2-1; the D is unclear. Germline lookup yields CDR1 KGHDR and CDR2 SFDVKD. CDR3 length: 14 amino acids. The V gene lost 4 bases and the J gene lost 8 bases, with 14 bases spanning the gap. CDR3 coding DNA: TGTGCCACCAGTGACCAATCTAGTCGGGATGAGCAGTTCTTC. Translated, it gives CATSDQSSRDEQFF.

The rearrangement links TRBV20-1 to TRBJ1-2, with 7 bases that match TRBD1. The CDR3 length is 17 residues. With 3 bases clipped from V and 4 bases from J, the junction kept 17 bases outside the gene matches. CDR1 is DFQATT and CDR2 is SNEGSKA in the germline V gene (reference sequence). CDR3 sequence (DNA): TGCAGTGCTAGGGACAGGAGCACTCACCCTAATTCCTATGGCTACACCTTC. As protein: CSARDRSTHPNSYGYTF.

V usage is TRBV25-1 and J usage is TRBJ1-1; TRBD1 matches at 7 bases. The junction had 27 bases not matched to a gene; V was cut back by 8 bases and J by 6 bases. CDR1 and CDR2 from the germline V gene are MGHDK and SYGVNS. The CDR3 extends over 19 amino acids. The CDR3 region is CASLPGYARGRWTGAEAFF. The CDR3 DNA is TGTGCCAGCCTCCCGGGTTACGCGAGGGGGCGATGGACAGGCGCTGAAGCTTTCTTT.

This clonotype showed up just a few times. The rearrangement links TRBV6-5 to TRBJ1-4; D gene unclear. CDR1 and CDR2 (germline): MNHEY, SVGAGI. The CDR3 has 14 residues. The ends were cut back, 5 bases at V and 1 base at J, with 8 bases in the middle. CDR3 sequence: CASSPTLTNEKLFF. As DNA, the CDR3 is TGTGCCAGCAGTCCGACCCTAACTAATGAAAAACTGTTTTTT.

The chain has TRBV6-4 and TRBJ2-3; TRBD2 agrees at 10 bases. The CDR3 consists of 17 residues. Trimming took 0 bases from V and 4 from J; bases not matched to a gene: 7. CDR1 is MRHNA, CDR2 SNTAGT, per germline. CDR3 sequence (DNA): TGTGCCAGCAGTGACTCCCCACTAGCGGGACCTCCAGATACGCAGTATTTT. It yields the protein CASSDSPLAGPPDTQYF.